This TCR beta chain was retrieved from a study of shared clonotypes between healthy human individuals. Assay used: immunoSEQ multiplex PCR; TCRdb lists only in-frame clones, some missing. The sample holds 1,500,000 or so clones, roughly 96% seen once. To note about this clone: Other DNA sequences in this sample translate to the same CDR3.

This CDR3 comprises 10 residues. Per the germline V gene, CDR1 is DFQATT and CDR2 is SNEGSKA (reference sequence). Deletions cut 3 bases from V and 6 bases from J, with 4 bases between. The specimen sequenced was naive CD4+ T cells sorted from blood. Subset defined: CD45RA+ positively selected. This receptor was obtained from a young man in good health. This chain links TRBV20-1 with TRBJ2-3, with D unclear. The CDR3: CSASKDTQYF. The CDR3 coding sequence is TGCAGTGCTAGTAAGGATACGCAGTATTTT.